A single TCR beta chain is shown here with its context. The specificity of this receptor is unknown. No much larger clone exists at a distance of one base, and base qualities are not known. The time point label of this sample denotes: about 28 days (+/-7) after the second vaccine dose. Taken with the paper, the label for treatment or condition translates to: meningococcal conjugate vaccine given as trial control. Vaccinee samples were obtained from the UK trials COV001 and COV002, which included a single-blind randomized controlled phase 2/3 trial of AZD1222 (ChAdOx1 nCoV-19) in healthy adults. Trial participant PBMC samples were collected at day 0 and day 28 after the second dose for TCRbeta chain sequencing. This entry is derived from a study of T cell responses to AZD1222 COVID-19 vaccine (dated by TCRdb to 2020 to 2023). Regarding the complete study: TCR sequencing covered about 230 trial participants: 200 to 220 given two doses of AZD1222 and 26 given two doses of MenACWY control vaccine. Trial participants were enrolled by age into subgroups of 18-55, 56-69 and 70-plus years, and around 140, 26 and 57 TCR-sequenced participants, respectively, were included in these subgroups. Results the study describes overall, beyond this receptor: A significant rise in spike-specific TCR breadth and depth was observed after two AZD1222 doses relative to day 0 and relative to MenACWY recipients. The 56-69-year group was small, and its depth increase did not reach significance, likely because of low power. Conclusions about previously exposed vaccinees are limited because only five to seven AZD1222 recipients were SARS-CoV-2 seropositive at baseline. The whole spike protein was spanned by vaccine-associated CD4 TCRs, and dominant responses were seen in regions 160-218 and 743-854. Reportedly, close to half of the unique spike-specific TCRs recognized epitopes lying outside the regions that are mutated in the B.1.351 and B.1.1.7 variants. Participants were mostly white British and included more females than males, and it was suggested by the authors that clonal diversity may have been underestimated. Because no day 14 peak-response samples were available, the repertoires could be characterized only after the peak T cell response.

The CDR3 regions of human TCRbeta chains were analyzed by immunosequencing. On the study's bioinformatics: TCRs in the repertoires were matched against a reference library of SARS-CoV-2-specific TCRs that had been generated with the MIRA antigen-specificity platform. Breadth meant the fraction of unique TCRs that were SARS-CoV-2-associated, whereas depth meant the fraction of total T cells that were SARS-CoV-2-associated. Each spike-specific TCR was assigned to its reactive spike region and to a CD4 or CD8 class using the MIRA data. Log10-transformed breadth and depth values were compared by one-way ANOVA with Sidak's multiple comparisons tests. Drawn from immuneACCESS, this table holds only the in-frame rearrangements with V and J called that TCRdb kept. Clones are partly lost; checked studies trace under half to an unresolved V gene and leave the rest unexplained. That table is the source of V, J and clone size, and D and trimming were worked out from the DNA. The sample table holds some 140,000 clones, of which roughly 85% were seen once. The ten largest clones represent approximately 8% of the sample.

A distance of 9 bases separates the germline ends of V and J, which lose 0 bases and 1 base respectively. Taken from the germline V gene (reference sequence), the CDR1 and CDR2 loops are LGHDT and YNNKEL. CDR3 length: 15 amino acids, cysteine to phenylalanine. Solely the CDR3 DNA is kept, with 45 bases framed from the first base. This receptor was taken from an adult who received the MenACWY meningococcal vaccine as a control. The sequences come from peripheral blood, collected 28 days after the second dose of the MenACWY control vaccine. This sequence uses TRBV3-1 (or the pseudogene TRBV3-2) and TRBJ1-1; the D gene remains uncertain. The CDR3: CASSQEQTWNTEAFF. The nucleotide sequence reads as follows: TGTGCCAGCAGCCAAGAACAGACATGGAACACTGAAGCTTTCTTT.